The present TCR beta chain was sequenced within a study of metastatic and nonmetastatic thyroid tumors. Study-wide context: Blood and tumor or nodule tissue repertoires from malignant and benign thyroid patients were compared. Study-level points and caveats: Benign nodules were reported to have significantly lower TCR beta diversity than malignant thyroid tumors, in blood and tumor.

With regard to this clone: Its target is unknown. A junction end diverges from the germline sequence, so it may reflect a read error.

Thyroid surgery was performed in patients who had received no treatment beforehand. The CDR3 has 16 residues. Germline V gene data show CDR1 as SGHNT and CDR2 as YYREEE (reference sequence). As processed by the authors: The study built a papillary thyroid cancer distant-metastasis classifier from CDR3 differences across clinicopathological groups. TCRdb ran MiXCR on the PCR reads. The V and J calls reflect TCRdb's pipeline rather than the authors' work. The sample shows roughly 13,000 clones, around 30% of them seen only once. The source of this sequence is a female donor with papillary thyroid cancer or a benign thyroid nodule (not recorded which). Some clones in this sample may be carry-over from other donors' samples. Sequenced material: tumor tissue. The chain combines TRBV5-4 with TRBJ2-3, with 12 bases that match TRBD2. CDR3 in amino acids: CAISLELAGGRDTQYF. The CDR3, as DNA: TGTGCCATCAGCTTGGAACTAGCGGGAGGTCGAGATACTCAGTATTTT.